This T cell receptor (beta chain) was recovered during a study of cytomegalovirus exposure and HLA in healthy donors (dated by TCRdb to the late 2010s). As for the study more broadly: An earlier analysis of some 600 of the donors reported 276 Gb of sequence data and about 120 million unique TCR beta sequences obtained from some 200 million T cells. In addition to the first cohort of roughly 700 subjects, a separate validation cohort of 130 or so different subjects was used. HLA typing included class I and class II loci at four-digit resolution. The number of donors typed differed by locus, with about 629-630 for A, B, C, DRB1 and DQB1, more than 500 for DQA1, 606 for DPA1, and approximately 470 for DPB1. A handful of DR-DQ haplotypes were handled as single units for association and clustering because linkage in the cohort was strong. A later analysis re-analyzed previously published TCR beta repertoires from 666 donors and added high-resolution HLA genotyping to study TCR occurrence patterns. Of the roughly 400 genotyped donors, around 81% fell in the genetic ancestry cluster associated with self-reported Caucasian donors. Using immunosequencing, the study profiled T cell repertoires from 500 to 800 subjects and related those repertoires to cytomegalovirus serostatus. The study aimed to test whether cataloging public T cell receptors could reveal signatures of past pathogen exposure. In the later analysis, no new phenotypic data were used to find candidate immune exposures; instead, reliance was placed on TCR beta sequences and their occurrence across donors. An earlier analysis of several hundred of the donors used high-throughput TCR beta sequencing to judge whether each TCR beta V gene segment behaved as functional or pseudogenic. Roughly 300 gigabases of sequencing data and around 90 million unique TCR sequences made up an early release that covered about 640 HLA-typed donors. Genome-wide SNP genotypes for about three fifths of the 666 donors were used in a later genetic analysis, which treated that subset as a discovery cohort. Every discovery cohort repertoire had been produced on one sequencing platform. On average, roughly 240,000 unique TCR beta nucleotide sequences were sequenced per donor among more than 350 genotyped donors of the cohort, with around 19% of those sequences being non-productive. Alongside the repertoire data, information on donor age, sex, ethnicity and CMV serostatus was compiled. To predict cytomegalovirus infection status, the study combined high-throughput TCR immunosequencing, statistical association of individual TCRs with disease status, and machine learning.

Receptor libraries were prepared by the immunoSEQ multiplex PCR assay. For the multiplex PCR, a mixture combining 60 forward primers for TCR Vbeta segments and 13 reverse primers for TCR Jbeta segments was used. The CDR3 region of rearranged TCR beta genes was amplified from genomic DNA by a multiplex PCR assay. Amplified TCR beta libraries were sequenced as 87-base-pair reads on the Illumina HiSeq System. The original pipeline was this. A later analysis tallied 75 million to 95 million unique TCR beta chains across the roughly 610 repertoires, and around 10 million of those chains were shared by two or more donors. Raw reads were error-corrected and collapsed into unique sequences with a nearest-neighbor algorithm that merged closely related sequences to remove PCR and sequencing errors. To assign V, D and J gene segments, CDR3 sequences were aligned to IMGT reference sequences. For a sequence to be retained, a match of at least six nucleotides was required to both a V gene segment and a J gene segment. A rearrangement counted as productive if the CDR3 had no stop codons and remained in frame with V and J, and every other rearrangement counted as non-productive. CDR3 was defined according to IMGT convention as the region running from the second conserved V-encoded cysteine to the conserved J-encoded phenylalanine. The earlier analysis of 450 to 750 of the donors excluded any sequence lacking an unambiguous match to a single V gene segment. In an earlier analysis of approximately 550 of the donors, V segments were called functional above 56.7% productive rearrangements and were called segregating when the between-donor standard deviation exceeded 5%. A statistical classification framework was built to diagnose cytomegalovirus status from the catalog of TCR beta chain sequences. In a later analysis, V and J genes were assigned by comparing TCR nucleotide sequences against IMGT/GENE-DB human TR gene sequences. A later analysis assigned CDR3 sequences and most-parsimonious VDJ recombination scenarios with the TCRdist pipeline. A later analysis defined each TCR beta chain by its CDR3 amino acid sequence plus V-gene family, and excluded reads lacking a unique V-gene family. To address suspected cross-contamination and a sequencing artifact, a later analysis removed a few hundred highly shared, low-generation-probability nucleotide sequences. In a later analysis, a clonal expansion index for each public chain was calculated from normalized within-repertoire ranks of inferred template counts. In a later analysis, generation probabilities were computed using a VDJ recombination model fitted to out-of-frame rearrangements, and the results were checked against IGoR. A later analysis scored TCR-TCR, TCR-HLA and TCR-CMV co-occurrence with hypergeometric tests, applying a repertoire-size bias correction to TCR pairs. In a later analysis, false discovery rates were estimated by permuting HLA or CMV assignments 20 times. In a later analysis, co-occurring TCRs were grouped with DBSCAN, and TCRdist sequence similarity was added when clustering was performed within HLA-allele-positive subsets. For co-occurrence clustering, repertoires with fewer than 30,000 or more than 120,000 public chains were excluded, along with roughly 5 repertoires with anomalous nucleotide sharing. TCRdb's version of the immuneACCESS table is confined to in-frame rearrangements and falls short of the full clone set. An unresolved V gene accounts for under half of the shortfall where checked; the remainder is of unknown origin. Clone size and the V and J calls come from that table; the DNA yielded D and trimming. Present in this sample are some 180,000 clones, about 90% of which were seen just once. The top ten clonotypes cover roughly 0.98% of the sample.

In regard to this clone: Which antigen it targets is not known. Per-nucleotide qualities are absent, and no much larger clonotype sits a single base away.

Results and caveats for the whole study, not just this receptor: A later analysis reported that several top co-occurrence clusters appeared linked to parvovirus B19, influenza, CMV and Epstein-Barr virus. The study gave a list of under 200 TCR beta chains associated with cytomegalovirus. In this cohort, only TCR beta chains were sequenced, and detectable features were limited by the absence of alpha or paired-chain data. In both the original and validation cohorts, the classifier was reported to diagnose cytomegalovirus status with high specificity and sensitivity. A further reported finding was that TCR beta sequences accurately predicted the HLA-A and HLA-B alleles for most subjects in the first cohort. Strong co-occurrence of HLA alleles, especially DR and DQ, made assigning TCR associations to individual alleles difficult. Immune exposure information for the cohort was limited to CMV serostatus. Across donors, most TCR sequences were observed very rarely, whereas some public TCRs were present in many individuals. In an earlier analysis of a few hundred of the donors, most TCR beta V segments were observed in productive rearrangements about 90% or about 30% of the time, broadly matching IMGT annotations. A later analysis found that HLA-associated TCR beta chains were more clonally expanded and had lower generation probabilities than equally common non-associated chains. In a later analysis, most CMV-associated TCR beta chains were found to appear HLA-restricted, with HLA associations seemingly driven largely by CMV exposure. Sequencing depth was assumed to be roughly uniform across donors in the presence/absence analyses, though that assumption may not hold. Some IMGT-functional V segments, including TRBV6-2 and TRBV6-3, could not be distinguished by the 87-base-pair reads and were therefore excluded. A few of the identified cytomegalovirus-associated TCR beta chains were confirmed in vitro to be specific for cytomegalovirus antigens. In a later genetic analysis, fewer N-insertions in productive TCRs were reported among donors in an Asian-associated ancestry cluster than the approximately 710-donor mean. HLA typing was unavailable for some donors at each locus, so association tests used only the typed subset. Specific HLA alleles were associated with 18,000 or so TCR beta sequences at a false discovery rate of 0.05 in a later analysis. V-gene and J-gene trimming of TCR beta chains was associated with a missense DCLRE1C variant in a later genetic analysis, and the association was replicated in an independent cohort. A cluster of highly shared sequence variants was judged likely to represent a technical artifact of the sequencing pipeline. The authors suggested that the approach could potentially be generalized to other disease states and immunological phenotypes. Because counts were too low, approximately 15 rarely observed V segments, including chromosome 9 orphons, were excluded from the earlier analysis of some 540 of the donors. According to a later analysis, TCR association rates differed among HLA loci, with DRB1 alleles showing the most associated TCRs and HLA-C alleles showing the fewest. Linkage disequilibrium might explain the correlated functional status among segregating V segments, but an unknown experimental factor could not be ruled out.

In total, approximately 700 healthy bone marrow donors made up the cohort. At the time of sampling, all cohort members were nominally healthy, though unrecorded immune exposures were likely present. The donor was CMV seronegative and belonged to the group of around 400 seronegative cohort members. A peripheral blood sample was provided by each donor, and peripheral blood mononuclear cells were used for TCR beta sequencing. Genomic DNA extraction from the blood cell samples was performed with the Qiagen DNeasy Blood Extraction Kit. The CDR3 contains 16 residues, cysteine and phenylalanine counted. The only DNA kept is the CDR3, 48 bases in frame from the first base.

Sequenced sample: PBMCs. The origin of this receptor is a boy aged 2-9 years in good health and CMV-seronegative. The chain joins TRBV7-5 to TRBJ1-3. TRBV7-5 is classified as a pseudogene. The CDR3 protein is CVRSPSGGESGNTIYF. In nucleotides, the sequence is TGTGTCAGAAGCCCGTCGGGGGGGGAGTCTGGAAACACCATATATTTT.